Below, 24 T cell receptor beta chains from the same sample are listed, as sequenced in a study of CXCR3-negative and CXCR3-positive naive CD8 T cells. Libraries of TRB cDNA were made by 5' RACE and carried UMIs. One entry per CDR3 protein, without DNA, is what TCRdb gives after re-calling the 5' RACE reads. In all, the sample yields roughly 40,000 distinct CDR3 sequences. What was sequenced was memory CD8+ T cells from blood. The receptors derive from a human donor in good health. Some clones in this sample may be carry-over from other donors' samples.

CDR3 amino acids: CAISESKASADEQFF. This chain links TRBV10-3 with TRBJ2-1; as DNA is missing, the TRBD2 call by TCRdb cannot be tested. The germline V gene has CDR1 ENHRY and CDR2 SYGVKD. The CDR3 has 15 amino acids.

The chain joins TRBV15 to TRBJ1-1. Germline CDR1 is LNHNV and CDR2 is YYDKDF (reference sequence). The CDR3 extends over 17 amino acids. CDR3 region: CATSRALEDPEGPEAFF.

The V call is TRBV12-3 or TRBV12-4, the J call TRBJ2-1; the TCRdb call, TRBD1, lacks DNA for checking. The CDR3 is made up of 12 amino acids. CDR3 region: CASTLKFNEQFF.

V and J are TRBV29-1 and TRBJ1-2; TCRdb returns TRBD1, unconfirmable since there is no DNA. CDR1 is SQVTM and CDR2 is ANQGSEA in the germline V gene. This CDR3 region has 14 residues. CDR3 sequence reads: CSVEGTGGNYGYTF.

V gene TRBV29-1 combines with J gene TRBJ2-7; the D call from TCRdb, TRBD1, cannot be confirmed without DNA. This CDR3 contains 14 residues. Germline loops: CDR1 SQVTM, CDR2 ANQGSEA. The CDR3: CSVGGGIGSYEQYF.

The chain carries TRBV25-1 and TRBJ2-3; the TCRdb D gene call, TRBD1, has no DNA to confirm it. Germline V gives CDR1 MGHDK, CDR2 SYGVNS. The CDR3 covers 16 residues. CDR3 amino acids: CASSEWDKLSTDTQYF. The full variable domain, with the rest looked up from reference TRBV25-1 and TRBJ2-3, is EADIYQTPRYLVIGTGKKITLECSQTMGHDKMYWYQQDPGMELHLIHYSYGVNSTEKGDLSSESTVSRIRTEHFPLTLESARPSHTSQYLCASSEWDKLSTDTQYFGPGTRLTVL.

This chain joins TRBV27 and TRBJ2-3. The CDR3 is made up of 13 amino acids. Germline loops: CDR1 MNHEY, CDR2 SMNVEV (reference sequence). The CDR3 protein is CASSLYTGDTQYF.

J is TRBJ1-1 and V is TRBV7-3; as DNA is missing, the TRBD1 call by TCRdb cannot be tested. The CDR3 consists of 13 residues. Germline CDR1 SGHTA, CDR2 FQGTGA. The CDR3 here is CASSLTIGAGAFF.

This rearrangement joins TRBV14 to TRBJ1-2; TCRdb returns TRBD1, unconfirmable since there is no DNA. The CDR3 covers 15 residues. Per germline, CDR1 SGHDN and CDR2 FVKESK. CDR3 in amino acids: CASSFTGGSSYGYTF.

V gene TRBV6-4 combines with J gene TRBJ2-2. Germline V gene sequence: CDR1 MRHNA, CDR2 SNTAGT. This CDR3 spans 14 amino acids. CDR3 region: CASSDSASSGELFF.

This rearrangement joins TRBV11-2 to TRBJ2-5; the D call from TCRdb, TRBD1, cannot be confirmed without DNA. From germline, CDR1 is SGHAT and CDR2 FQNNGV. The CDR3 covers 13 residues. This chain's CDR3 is CASSRQGMETQYF.

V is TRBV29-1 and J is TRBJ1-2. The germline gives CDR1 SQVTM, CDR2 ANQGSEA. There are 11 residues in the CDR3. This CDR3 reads CSVVDVYGYTF.

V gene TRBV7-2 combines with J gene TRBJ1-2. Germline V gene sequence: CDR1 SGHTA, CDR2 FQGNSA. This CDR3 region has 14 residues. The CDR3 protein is CASSPQGPYYGYTF.

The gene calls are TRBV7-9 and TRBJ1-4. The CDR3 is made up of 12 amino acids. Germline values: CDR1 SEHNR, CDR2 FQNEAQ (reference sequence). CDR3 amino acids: CASSLQGGKLFF.

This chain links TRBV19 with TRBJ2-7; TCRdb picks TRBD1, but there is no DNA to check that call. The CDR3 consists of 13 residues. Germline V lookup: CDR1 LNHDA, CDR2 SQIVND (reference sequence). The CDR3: CATRGDLAYEQYF.

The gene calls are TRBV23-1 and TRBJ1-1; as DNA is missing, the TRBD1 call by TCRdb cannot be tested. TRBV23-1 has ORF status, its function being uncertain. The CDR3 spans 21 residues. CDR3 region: CASSQSSPRTGGSYWNTEAFF.

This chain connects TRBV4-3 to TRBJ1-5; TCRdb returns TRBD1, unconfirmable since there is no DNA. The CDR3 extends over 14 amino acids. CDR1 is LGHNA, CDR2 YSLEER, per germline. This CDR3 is CASSQDQGAQPQHF.

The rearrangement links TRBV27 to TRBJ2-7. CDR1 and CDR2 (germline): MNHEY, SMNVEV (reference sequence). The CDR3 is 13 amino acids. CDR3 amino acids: CASSWGRLYEQYF.

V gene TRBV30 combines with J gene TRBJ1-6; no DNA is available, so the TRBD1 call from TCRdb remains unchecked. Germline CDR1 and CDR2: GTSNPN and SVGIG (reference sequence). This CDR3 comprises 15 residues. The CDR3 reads CAWSVMGRGLSPLHF.

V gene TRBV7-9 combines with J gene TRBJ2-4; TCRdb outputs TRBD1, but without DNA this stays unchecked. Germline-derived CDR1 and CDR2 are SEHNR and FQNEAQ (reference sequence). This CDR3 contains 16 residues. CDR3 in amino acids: CASSAGGSLAKNIQYF.

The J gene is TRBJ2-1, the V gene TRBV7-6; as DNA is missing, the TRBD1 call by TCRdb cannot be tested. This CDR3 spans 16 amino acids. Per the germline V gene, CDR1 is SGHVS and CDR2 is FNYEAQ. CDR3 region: CASSSGQGSSYNEQFF.

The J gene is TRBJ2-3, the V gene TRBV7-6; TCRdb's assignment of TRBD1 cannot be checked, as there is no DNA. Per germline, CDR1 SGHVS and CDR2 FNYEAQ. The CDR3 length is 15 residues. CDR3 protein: CASSPGVQRTDTQYF.

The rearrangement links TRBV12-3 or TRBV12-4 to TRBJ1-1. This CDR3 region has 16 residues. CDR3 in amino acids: CASSGSGLSRSTEAFF.

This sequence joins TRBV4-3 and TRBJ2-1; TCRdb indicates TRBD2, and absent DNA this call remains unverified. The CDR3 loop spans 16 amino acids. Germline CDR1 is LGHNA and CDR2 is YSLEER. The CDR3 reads CASSPSGGASGNEQFF.